This is a list of T cell receptor beta chains from one sample in a study of blood T cell repertoires in COVID-19. TCRdb's copy holds only in-frame clones and misses some; the assay was immunoSEQ multiplex PCR. The table records 190,000 or so clones, around 80% of them present only once. The sample was peripheral blood. The source of these receptors is an elderly woman with active or convalescent COVID-19. Both conserved end residues are part of each CDR3. Fields, in order: clone size, D gene, J gene, V gene, CDR3 length, CDR3 protein, CDR3 DNA. A D gene is named only where the DNA matches it firmly. The size of a clone is reported for some rows only, either as once, few or many, or as a class for expanded clones.

size: few
D: NA
J: TRBJ1-5
V: TRBV3-1/TRBV3-2
length: 13
CDR3: CASSQDVLQPQHF
DNA: TGTGCCAGCAGCCAAGATGTACTACAGCCCCAGCATTTT

size: NA
D: NA
J: TRBJ2-7
V: TRBV24-1
length: 13
CDR3: CATSDLFRGEQYF
DNA: TGTGCCACCAGTGATTTGTTCAGGGGCGAGCAGTACTTC

size: NA
D: TRBD2
J: TRBJ2-7
V: TRBV27
length: 14
CDR3: CASKKVAGGFEQYF
DNA: TGTGCCAGTAAAAAGGTAGCGGGGGGTTTCGAGCAGTACTTC

size: once
D: NA
J: TRBJ2-3
V: TRBV14
length: 16
CDR3: CASSQESRGLSDTQYF
DNA: TGTGCCAGCAGCCAAGAGTCGAGGGGGTTATCAGATACGCAGTATTTT

size: NA
D: TRBD2
J: TRBJ2-5
V: TRBV2
length: 15
CDR3: CASSQLATNTGTQYF
DNA: TGTGCCAGCAGCCAACTAGCGACAAACACGGGGACCCAGTACTTC

size: NA
D: TRBD1
J: TRBJ2-2
V: TRBV28
length: 15
CDR3: CASTTGTGRTGELFF
DNA: TGTGCCAGCACTACCGGGACAGGGAGAACCGGGGAGCTGTTTTTT

size: NA
D: TRBD1
J: TRBJ1-1
V: TRBV7-8
length: 16
CDR3: CASSFRPQGAATEAFF
DNA: TGTGCCAGCAGCTTTAGGCCACAGGGGGCTGCCACTGAAGCTTTCTTT

size: NA
D: NA
J: TRBJ2-3
V: TRBV9
length: 14
CDR3: CASSRTRGTDTQYF
DNA: TGTGCCAGCAGCAGAACCAGGGGCACAGATACGCAGTATTTT

size: NA
D: NA
J: TRBJ2-4
V: TRBV29-1
length: 13
CDR3: CSVESGAKNIQYF
DNA: TGCAGCGTTGAATCCGGAGCCAAAAACATTCAGTACTTC

size: NA
D: NA
J: TRBJ2-1
V: TRBV2
length: 13
CDR3: CASSDDNYNEQFF
DNA: TGTGCCAGCAGTGACGACAACTACAATGAGCAGTTCTTC

size: NA
D: TRBD2
J: TRBJ2-5
V: TRBV3-1/TRBV3-2
length: 15
CDR3: CASSQARTSGGTQYF
DNA: TGTGCCAGCAGCCAGGCAAGGACTAGCGGGGGGACCCAGTACTTC

size: NA
D: NA
J: TRBJ1-5
V: TRBV5-4
length: 15
CDR3: CASSLGAGGDQPQHF
DNA: TGTGCCAGCAGCTTAGGTGCGGGGGGAGATCAGCCCCAGCATTTT

size: once
D: NA
J: TRBJ1-2
V: TRBV5-1
length: 16
CDR3: CASSPDGPQGTYGYTF
DNA: TGCGCCAGCAGCCCAGATGGCCCTCAGGGGACCTATGGCTACACCTTC

size: NA
D: NA
J: TRBJ1-4
V: TRBV4-1
length: 16
CDR3: CASSEGWGSTNEKLFF
DNA: TGCGCCAGCAGCGAAGGATGGGGCTCAACTAATGAAAAACTGTTTTTT

size: NA
D: TRBD1
J: TRBJ1-2
V: TRBV30
length: 13
CDR3: CAGHRGANYGYTF
DNA: TGTGCCGGACACAGGGGAGCTAACTATGGCTACACCTTC

size: NA
D: NA
J: TRBJ2-5
V: TRBV5-1
length: 14
CDR3: CASSRLEMQETQYF
DNA: TGCGCCAGCAGTCGACTGGAGATGCAAGAGACCCAGTACTTC

size: once
D: NA
J: TRBJ2-1
V: TRBV2
length: 16
CDR3: CASSHRGGAAWNEQFF
DNA: TGTGCCAGCAGTCATAGGGGGGGGGCCGCATGGAATGAGCAGTTCTTC

size: NA
D: TRBD1
J: TRBJ1-6
V: TRBV3-1/TRBV3-2
length: 15
CDR3: CASSIRQGYNSPLHF
DNA: TGTGCCAGCAGTATTAGACAGGGTTATAATTCACCCCTCCACTTT

size: NA
D: TRBD2
J: TRBJ2-3
V: TRBV27
length: 15
CDR3: CASSLSTSGTDTQYF
DNA: TGTGCCAGCAGTTTATCGACTAGCGGCACAGATACGCAGTATTTT

size: NA
D: NA
J: TRBJ1-2
V: TRBV3-1/TRBV3-2
length: 14
CDR3: CASSQRQGSYGYTF
DNA: TGTGCCAGCAGCCAACGGCAGGGGAGCTATGGCTACACCTTC

size: NA
D: TRBD1
J: TRBJ1-2
V: TRBV4-2
length: 16
CDR3: CASSQDPAQGAFGYTF
DNA: TGTGCCAGCAGCCAAGATCCGGCGCAGGGGGCATTTGGCTACACCTTC

size: NA
D: NA
J: TRBJ1-2
V: TRBV18
length: 12
CDR3: CASSPRGLGYTF
DNA: TGTGCCAGCTCACCACGGGGGCTCGGCTACACCTTC

size: NA
D: NA
J: TRBJ1-2
V: TRBV11-2
length: 18
CDR3: CASSLGGEPLRANYGYTF
DNA: TGTGCCAGCAGCCTCGGGGGGGAGCCATTACGGGCTAACTATGGCTACACCTTC

size: NA
D: TRBD1
J: TRBJ1-4
V: TRBV19
length: 15
CDR3: CASSPFTGVGAELFF
DNA: TGTGCCAGTAGCCCCTTCACAGGGGTGGGTGCGGAACTGTTTTTT

size: NA
D: NA
J: TRBJ2-7
V: TRBV4-2
length: 14
CDR3: CASSHGLAPYEQYF
DNA: TGTGCCAGCAGCCACGGACTGGCACCCTACGAGCAGTACTTC

size: NA
D: TRBD1
J: TRBJ2-1
V: TRBV28
length: 14
CDR3: CASSGQGPVHEQFF
DNA: TGTGCCAGCAGTGGACAGGGTCCAGTGCATGAGCAGTTCTTC

size: NA
D: TRBD1
J: TRBJ1-2
V: TRBV25-1
length: 14
CDR3: CASSKGDRGYGYTF
DNA: TGTGCCAGCAGTAAAGGGGACAGGGGGTATGGCTACACCTTC

size: NA
D: TRBD2
J: TRBJ2-2
V: TRBV5-1
length: 16
CDR3: CASSLARGVGTGELFF
DNA: TGCGCCAGCAGCCTGGCCCGGGGGGTCGGGACCGGGGAGCTGTTTTTT

size: NA
D: TRBD1
J: TRBJ1-1
V: TRBV6-6
length: 12
CDR3: CASRIDRVGPFF
DNA: TGTGCCAGCAGGATCGACAGGGTGGGACCTTTCTTT

size: once
D: NA
J: TRBJ2-3
V: TRBV28
length: 15
CDR3: CASSPLGTDTDTQYF
DNA: TGTGCCAGCAGTCCCCTAGGGACTGACACAGATACGCAGTATTTT

size: NA
D: TRBD1
J: TRBJ2-7
V: TRBV10-3
length: 14
CDR3: CAISAGGTGVEQYF
DNA: TGTGCCATCAGTGCGGGAGGGACAGGGGTCGAGCAGTACTTC

size: NA
D: NA
J: TRBJ1-6
V: TRBV7-9
length: 15
CDR3: CASSLGTGIDSPLHF
DNA: TGTGCCAGCAGTTTGGGAACAGGTATCGATTCACCCCTCCACTTT

size: NA
D: NA
J: TRBJ1-2
V: TRBV7-2
length: 14
CDR3: CASSSQGGPYGYTF
DNA: TGTGCCAGCAGCTCCCAAGGCGGCCCCTATGGCTACACCTTC

size: NA
D: TRBD2
J: TRBJ2-3
V: TRBV7-6
length: 16
CDR3: CASSQLAGAPTDTQYF
DNA: TGTGCCAGCAGCCAACTAGCGGGGGCCCCCACAGATACGCAGTATTTT

size: NA
D: NA
J: TRBJ2-4
V: TRBV9
length: 13
CDR3: CASSPLPQDIQYF
DNA: TGTGCCAGCAGCCCCCTTCCGCAGGACATTCAGTACTTC

size: few
D: NA
J: TRBJ1-1
V: TRBV12-3/TRBV12-4
length: 12
CDR3: CASSRQFTEAFF
DNA: TGTGCCAGCAGTCGACAGTTCACTGAAGCTTTCTTT

size: NA
D: NA
J: TRBJ1-1
V: TRBV3-1/TRBV3-2
length: 14
CDR3: CASSRRGFRGEAFF
DNA: TGTGCCAGCAGCCGAAGGGGGTTCCGAGGTGAAGCTTTCTTT

size: NA
D: TRBD1
J: TRBJ2-3
V: TRBV24-1
length: 15
CDR3: CATSDPGQGADTQYF
DNA: TGTGCCACCAGTGATCCTGGACAGGGGGCAGATACGCAGTATTTT

size: NA
D: NA
J: TRBJ1-2
V: TRBV7-9
length: 13
CDR3: CASSLGTDYGYTF
DNA: TGTGCCAGCAGCTTAGGGACAGACTATGGCTACACCTTC

size: once
D: NA
J: TRBJ1-6
V: TRBV2
length: 14
CDR3: CASILSLGGSPLHF
DNA: TGTGCCAGCATTCTCTCCTTGGGGGGGTCACCCCTCCACTTT

size: NA
D: TRBD1
J: TRBJ2-3
V: TRBV10-3
length: 15
CDR3: CAIRGQGASTDTQYF
DNA: TGTGCCATCAGAGGACAGGGGGCATCCACAGATACGCAGTATTTT